This TCR beta chain came from a study of cytomegalovirus exposure and HLA in healthy donors. Study-level points and caveats: Three chains linked to CMV were shown in vitro to be specific for CMV antigens. Across donors, sequencing depth was assumed by presence/absence analyses to be roughly uniform. An analysis was carried out later, and it reportedly showed fewer N-insertions in an Asian-associated ancestry cluster than the approximately 670-donor mean. Later genetic work tied a missense DCLRE1C variant to beta-chain V and J trimming.

Worth noting for this clone: Its antigen is currently unknown.

The PCR ran on 60 Vbeta and 13 Jbeta primers. TCRdb's table, derived via immunoSEQ multiplex PCR, lists solely in-frame clones and lacks some. Of tens of thousands of clones in the sample, 82% were seen once. The sample taken for sequencing was PBMCs. This clonotype originated in a man aged 50-59 years in good health and CMV-seronegative.

CDR3 region: CASSLGTRDTGELFF. The CDR3 nucleotides read TGTGCCAGCAGCTTAGGAACCCGGGACACCGGGGAGCTGTTTTTT. The chain has TRBV7-9 and TRBJ2-2; D unresolved. The germline V gene has CDR1 SEHNR and CDR2 FQNEAQ (reference sequence). CDR3 size: 15 residues. Trimming stripped 1 base from V and 3 bases from J, with 9 bases between.